This T cell receptor beta chain was recovered during a study of shared clonotypes between healthy human individuals. Study findings and constraints: Despite large depth, rarefaction showed incomplete sorted-subset sequencing. Clonotypes which were not shared had lower generation probabilities than clonotypes that all four donors shared.

The CDR3 runs to 11 residues. Trimming took 0 bases from V and 7 from J, leaving 2 bases between them. Germline CDR1 SGHDT, CDR2 YYEEEE. In the case of this clone: Its cognate antigen is unknown. Other DNA sequences within the sample encode an identical CDR3.

Profiling relied on immunoSEQ multiplex PCR, and the TCRdb table lists in-frame clones only, not all of them. Of about 650,000 clones in the sample, about 95% were seen once. Terminally differentiated effector memory CD45RA+ cells were excluded by CCR7 positive selection of CD45RO-negative cells. The receptor was isolated from a woman in her twenties or thirties in good health. The sample taken for sequencing was naive CD8+ T cells sorted from blood. The V and J genes are TRBV5-6 and TRBJ2-4; D remains ambiguous. The CDR3 bases are TGTGCCAGCAGCTTGGGTAACATTCAGTACTTC. Translation gives CASSLGNIQYF.